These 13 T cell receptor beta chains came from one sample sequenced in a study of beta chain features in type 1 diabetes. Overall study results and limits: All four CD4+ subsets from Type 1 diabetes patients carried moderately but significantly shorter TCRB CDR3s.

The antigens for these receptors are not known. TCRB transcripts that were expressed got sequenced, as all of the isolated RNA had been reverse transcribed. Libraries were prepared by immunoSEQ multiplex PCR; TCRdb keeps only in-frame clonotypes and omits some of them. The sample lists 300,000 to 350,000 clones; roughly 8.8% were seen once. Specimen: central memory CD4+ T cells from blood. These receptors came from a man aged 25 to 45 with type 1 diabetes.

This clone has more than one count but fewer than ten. The DNA of the CDR3 is TGTGCCAGCAGATACAGGACAGATACGCAGTATTTT. This sequence encodes CASRYRTDTQYF. The chain carries TRBV13 and TRBJ2-3; maybe TRBD1 (5 bases). Between the trimmed V and J ends, which lost 6 bases and 3 bases, there was a span of 7 bases. Germline V gene data show CDR1 as PRHDT and CDR2 as FYEKMQ (reference sequence). This CDR3 region has 12 residues. The full variable domain, rest sourced from reference TRBV13 and TRBJ2-3, is AAGVIQSPRHLIKEKRETATLKCYPIPRHDTVYWYQQGPGQDPQFLISFYEKMQSDKGSIPDRFSAQQFSDYHSELNMSSLELGDSALYFCASRYRTDTQYFGPGTRLTVL.

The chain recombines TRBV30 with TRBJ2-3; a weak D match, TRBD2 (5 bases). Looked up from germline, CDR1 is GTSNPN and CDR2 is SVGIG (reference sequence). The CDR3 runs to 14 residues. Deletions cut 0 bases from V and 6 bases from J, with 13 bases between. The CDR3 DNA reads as TGTGCCTGGAGTGTAGTCGGGGTAGGGGATACGCAGTATTTT. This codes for CAWSVVGVGDTQYF.

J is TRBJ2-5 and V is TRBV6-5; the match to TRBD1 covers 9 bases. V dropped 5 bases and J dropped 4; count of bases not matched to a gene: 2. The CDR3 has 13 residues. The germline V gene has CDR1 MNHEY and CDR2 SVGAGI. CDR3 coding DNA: TGTGCCAGCAGTGTGGACAGGGGAGAGACCCAGTACTTC. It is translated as CASSVDRGETQYF.

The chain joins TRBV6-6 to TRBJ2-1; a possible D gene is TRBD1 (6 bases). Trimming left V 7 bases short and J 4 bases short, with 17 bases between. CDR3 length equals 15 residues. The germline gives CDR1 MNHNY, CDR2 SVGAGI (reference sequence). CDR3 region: CASTLHRDPYNEQFF. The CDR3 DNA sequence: TGTGCCAGCACCCTACACAGGGATCCGTACAATGAGCAGTTCTTC.

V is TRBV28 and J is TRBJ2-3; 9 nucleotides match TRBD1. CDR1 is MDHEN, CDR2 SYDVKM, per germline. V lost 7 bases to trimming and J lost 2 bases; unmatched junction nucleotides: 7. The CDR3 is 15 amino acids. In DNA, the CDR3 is TGTGCCAGCAACGCCCGACAGGGGGACACAGATACGCAGTATTTT. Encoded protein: CASNARQGDTDTQYF.

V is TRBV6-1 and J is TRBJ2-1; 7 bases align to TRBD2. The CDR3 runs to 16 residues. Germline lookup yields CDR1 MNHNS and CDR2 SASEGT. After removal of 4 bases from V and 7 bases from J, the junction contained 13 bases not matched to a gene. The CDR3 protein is CASSGHRGDHGNEQFF. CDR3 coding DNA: TGTGCCAGCAGTGGACACCGGGGGGACCACGGGAATGAGCAGTTCTTC.

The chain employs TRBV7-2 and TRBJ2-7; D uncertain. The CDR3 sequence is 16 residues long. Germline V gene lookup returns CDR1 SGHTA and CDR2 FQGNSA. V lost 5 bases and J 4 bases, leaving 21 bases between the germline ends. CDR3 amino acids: CASSPIGRPEVYEQYF. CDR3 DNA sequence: TGTGCCAGCAGCCCTATAGGACGGCCTGAGGTTTACGAGCAGTACTTC.

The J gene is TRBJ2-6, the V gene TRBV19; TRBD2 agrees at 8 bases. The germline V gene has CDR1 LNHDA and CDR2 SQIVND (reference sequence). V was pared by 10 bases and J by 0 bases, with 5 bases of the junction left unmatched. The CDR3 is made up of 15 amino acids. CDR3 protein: CATTGTSSGANVLTF. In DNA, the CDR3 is TGTGCCACAACCGGGACTAGCTCTGGGGCCAACGTCCTGACTTTC. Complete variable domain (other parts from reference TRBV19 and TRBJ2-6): DGGITQSPKYLFRKEGQNVTLSCEQNLNHDAMYWYRQDPGQGLRLIYYSQIVNDFQKGDIAEGYSVSREKKESFPLTVTSAQKNPTAFYLCATTGTSSGANVLTFGAGSRLTVL.

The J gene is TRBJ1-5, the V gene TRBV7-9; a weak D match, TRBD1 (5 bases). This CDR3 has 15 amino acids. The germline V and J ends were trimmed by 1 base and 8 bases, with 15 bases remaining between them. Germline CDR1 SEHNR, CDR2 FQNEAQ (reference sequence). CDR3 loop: CASSLGTASGEPQHF. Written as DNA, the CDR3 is TGTGCCAGCAGCTTAGGGACCGCCTCGGGGGAGCCCCAGCATTTT. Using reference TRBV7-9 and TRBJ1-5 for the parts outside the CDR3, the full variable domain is DTGVSQNPRHKITKRGQNVTFRCDPISEHNRLYWYRQTLGQGPEFLTYFQNEAQLEKSRLLSDRFSAERPKGSFSTLEIQRTEQGDSAMYLCASSLGTASGEPQHFGDGTRLSIL.

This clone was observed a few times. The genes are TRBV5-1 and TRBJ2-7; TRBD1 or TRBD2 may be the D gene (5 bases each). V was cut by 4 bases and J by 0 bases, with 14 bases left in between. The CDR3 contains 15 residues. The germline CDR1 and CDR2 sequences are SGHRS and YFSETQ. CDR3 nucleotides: TGCGCCAGCAGCGCTACCGGGACGACCTCCTACGAGCAGTACTTC. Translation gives CASSATGTTSYEQYF. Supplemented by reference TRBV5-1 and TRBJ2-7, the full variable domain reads KAGVTQTPRYLIKTRGQQVTLSCSPISGHRSVSWYQQTPGQGLQFLFEYFSETQRNKGNFPGRFSGRQFSNSRSEMNVSTLELGDSALYLCASSATGTTSYEQYFGPGTRLTVT.

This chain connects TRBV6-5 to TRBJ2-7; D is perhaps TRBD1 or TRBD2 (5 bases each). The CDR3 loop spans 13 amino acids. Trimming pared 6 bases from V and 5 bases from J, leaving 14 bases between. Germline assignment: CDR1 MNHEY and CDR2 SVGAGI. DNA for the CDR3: TGTGCCAGCAGGAAAAGAGGGGCCGACGAGCAGTACTTC. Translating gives CASRKRGADEQYF.

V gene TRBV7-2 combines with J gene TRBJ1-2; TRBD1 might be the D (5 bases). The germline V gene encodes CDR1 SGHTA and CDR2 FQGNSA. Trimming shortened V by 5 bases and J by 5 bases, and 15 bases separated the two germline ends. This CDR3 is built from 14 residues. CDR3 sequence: CASSPSPDSYGYTF. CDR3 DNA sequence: TGTGCCAGCAGCCCCTCCCCCGACAGTTATGGCTACACCTTC.

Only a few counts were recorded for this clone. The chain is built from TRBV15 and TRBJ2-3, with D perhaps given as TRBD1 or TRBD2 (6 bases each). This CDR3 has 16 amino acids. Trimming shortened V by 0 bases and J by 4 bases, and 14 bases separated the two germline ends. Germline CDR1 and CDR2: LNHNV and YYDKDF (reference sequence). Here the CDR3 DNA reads TGTGCCACCAGCAGAGAAGGGGGGCGCTTCGCAGATACGCAGTATTTT. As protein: CATSREGGRFADTQYF.